This T cell receptor (beta chain) stems from a study of CD8+CD57+ T cells in acquired aplastic anemia. Study in general: Around 3.2 ug was the average amount of DNA from sorted CD4+ and CD8+ cells. CD4+ cells from healthy donors averaged approximately 11 million reads.

Investigators profiled TCR beta VDJ and CDR3 from genomic DNA template. TCRdb used MiXCR to reprocess the reads, holding one entry per CDR3 protein. In the table there are about 190,000 distinct CDR3 sequences, less than 70% of which are singletons. Germline V gene lookup returns CDR1 SNHLY and CDR2 FYNNEI. The CDR3 covers 13 residues. On this clonotype: The target antigen is unknown.

Study-level results: No significant patient-versus-control difference appeared in CD8+ Simpson's diversity. Found in both controls and patients were around 31 CD8+ CDR3 sequences.

The sequence was collected from a human donor in good health, serving as a control. The rearrangement joins TRBV2 to TRBJ1-6; D is ambiguous. Input material: sorted CD4+, CD8+, or CD8+CD57+ T cells (not recorded which) from PBMCs. CDR3 region: CAGRGGYNSPLHF. The CDR3 nucleotides read TGTGCGGGTCGCGGAGGCTATAATTCACCCCTCCACTTT.